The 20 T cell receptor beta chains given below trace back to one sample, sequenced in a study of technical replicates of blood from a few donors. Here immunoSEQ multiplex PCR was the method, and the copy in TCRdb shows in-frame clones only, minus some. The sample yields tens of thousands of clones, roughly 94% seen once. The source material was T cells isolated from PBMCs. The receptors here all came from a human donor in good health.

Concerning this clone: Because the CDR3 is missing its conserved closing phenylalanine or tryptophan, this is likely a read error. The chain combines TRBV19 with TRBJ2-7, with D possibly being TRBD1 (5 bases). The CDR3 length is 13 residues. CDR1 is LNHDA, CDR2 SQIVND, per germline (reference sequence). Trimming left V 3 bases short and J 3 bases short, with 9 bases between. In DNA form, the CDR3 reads TGTGCCAGTAGTATGGGGCTGAACTACGAGCAGTACCTC. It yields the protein CASSMGLNYEQYL.

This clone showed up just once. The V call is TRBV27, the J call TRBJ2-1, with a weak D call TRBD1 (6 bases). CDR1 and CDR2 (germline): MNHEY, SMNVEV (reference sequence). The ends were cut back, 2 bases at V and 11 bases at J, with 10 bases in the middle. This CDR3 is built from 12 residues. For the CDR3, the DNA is TGTGCCAGCAGTTTAGTCCAGGGGCAGCAGTTCTTC. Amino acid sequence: CASSLVQGQQFF.

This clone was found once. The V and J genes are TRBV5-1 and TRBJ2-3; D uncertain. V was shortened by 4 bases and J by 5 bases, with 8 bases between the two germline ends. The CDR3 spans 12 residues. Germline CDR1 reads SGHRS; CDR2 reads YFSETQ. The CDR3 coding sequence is TGCGCCAGCAGCCGTTCTATAGATACGCAGTATTTT. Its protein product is CASSRSIDTQYF. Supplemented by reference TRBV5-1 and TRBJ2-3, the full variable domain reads KAGVTQTPRYLIKTRGQQVTLSCSPISGHRSVSWYQQTPGQGLQFLFEYFSETQRNKGNFPGRFSGRQFSNSRSEMNVSTLELGDSALYLCASSRSIDTQYFGPGTRLTVL.

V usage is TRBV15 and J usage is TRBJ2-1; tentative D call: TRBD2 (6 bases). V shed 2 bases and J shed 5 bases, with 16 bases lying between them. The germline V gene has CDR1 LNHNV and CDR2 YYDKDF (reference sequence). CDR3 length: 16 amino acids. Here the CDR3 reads CATSRPLGLPDNEQFF. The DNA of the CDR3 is TGTGCCACCAGCAGACCCTTAGGACTACCAGACAATGAGCAGTTCTTC.

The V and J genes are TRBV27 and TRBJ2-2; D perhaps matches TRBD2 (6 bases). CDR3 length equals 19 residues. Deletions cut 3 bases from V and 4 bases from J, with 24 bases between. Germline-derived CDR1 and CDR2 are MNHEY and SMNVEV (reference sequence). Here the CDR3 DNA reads TGTGCCAGCAGTTTTGTTGGACTATCCCCAGGAGCCCGCACCGGGGAGCTGTTTTTT. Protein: CASSFVGLSPGARTGELFF.

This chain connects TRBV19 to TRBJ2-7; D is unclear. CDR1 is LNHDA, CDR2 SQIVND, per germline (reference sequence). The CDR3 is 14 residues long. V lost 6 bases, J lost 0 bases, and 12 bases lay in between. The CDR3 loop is CASRAQVSSYEQYF. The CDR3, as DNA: TGTGCCAGTAGAGCTCAGGTATCCTCCTACGAGCAGTACTTC. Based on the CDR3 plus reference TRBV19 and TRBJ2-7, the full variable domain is DGGITQSPKYLFRKEGQNVTLSCEQNLNHDAMYWYRQDPGQGLRLIYYSQIVNDFQKGDIAEGYSVSREKKESFPLTVTSAQKNPTAFYLCASRAQVSSYEQYFGPGTRLTVT.

The CDR3 nucleotides read TGTGCCAGCGGGGGGGAGAATTATCAGCCCCAGCATTTT. This encodes CASGGENYQPQHF. V usage is TRBV2 and J usage is TRBJ1-5; D might be TRBD1 (5 bases). The length of the CDR3 is 13 residues. The germline V gene encodes CDR1 SNHLY and CDR2 FYNNEI. With 8 bases removed from V and 5 bases from J, the gap between germline ends came to 13 bases.

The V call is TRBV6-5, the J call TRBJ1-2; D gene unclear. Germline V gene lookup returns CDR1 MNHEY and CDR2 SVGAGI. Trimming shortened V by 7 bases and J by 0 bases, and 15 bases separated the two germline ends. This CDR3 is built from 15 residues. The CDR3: CASMTFTLANYGYTF. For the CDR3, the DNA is TGTGCCAGCATGACTTTTACGCTTGCTAACTATGGCTACACCTTC.

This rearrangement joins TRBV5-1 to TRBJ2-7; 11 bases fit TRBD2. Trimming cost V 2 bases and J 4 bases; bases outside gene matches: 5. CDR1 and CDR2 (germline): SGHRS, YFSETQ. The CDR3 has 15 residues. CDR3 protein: CASSFSGRALYEQYF. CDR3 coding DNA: TGCGCCAGCAGCTTTAGCGGGAGGGCCCTATACGAGCAGTACTTC.

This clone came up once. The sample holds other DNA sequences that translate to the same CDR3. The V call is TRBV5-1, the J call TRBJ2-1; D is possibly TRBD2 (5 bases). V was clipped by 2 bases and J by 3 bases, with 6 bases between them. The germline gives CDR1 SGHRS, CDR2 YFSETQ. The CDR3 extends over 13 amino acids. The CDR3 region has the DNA TGCGCCAGCAGCTTAAGCGGCTACAATGAGCAGTTCTTC. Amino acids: CASSLSGYNEQFF.

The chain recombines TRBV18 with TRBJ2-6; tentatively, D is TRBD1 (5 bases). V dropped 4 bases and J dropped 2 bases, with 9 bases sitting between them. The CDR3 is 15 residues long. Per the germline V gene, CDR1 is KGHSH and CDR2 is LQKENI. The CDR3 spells CASSRDSAGANVLTF. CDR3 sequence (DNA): TGTGCCAGCTCACGAGACAGTGCTGGGGCCAACGTCCTGACTTTC. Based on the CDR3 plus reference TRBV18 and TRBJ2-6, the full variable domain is NAGVMQNPRHLVRRRGQEARLRCSPMKGHSHVYWYRQLPEEGLKFMVYLQKENIIDESGMPKERFSAEFPKEGPSILRIQQVVRGDSAAYFCASSRDSAGANVLTFGAGSRLTVL.

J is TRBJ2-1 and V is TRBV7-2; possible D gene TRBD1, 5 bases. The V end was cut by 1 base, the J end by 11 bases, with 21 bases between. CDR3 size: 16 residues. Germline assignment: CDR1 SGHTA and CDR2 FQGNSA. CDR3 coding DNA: TGTGCCAGCAGCTTAGGGCCCCGGGTAACGGTGGGGCAGCAGTTCTTC. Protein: CASSLGPRVTVGQQFF.

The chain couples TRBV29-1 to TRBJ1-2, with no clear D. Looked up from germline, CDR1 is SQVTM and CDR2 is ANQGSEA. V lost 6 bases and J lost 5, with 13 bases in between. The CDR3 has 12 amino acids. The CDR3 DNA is TGCAGCGTCTTAGACGGGAATTATGGCTACACCTTC. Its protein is CSVLDGNYGYTF.

CDR3 coding DNA: TGCGCCAGCAGCGAGAAGACAGGGGGCAACACTGAAGCTTTCTTT. It yields the protein CASSEKTGGNTEAFF. This chain links TRBV4-3 with TRBJ1-1; 10 bases match TRBD1. The V and J ends lost 5 bases and 2 bases, in that order; junction bases with no gene match: 5. This CDR3 is 15 amino acids long. CDR1 LGHNA and CDR2 YSLEER come from the germline V gene.

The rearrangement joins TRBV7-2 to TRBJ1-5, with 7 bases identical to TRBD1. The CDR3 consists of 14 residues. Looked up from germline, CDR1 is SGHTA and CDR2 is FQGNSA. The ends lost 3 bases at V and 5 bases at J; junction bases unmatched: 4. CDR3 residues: CASSLGRGYQPQHF. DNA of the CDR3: TGTGCCAGCAGCTTGGGCAGGGGGTATCAGCCCCAGCATTTT.

The CDR3 loop reads CASSVSAEGDNGYTF. The CDR3 nucleotides read TGTGCCAGCAGTGTATCTGCCGAAGGGGACAATGGCTACACCTTC. The chain uses TRBV2 and TRBJ1-2; D is possibly TRBD1 (6 bases). Trimming stripped 4 bases from V and 6 bases from J, with 18 bases between. Germline CDR1 and CDR2: SNHLY and FYNNEI. The length of the CDR3 is 15 residues.

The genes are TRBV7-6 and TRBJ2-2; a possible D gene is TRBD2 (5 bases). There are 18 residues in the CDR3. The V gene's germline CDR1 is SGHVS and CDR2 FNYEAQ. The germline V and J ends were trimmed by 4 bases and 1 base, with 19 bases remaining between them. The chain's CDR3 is CASSWVGWETMNTGELFF. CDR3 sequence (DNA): TGTGCCAGCAGCTGGGTCGGGTGGGAGACCATGAACACCGGGGAGCTGTTTTTT.

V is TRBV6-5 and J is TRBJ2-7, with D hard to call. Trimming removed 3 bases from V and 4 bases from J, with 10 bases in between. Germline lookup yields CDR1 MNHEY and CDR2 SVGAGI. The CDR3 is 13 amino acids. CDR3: CASSYQAPYEQYF. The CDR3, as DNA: TGTGCCAGCAGTTATCAGGCCCCTTACGAGCAGTACTTC.

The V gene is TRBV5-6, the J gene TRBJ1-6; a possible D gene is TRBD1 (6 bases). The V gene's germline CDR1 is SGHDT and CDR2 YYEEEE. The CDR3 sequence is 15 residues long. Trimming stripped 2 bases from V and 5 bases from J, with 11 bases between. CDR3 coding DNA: TGTGCCAGCAGCTTTGACACAGGGAATAATTCACCCCTCCACTTT. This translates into CASSFDTGNNSPLHF.

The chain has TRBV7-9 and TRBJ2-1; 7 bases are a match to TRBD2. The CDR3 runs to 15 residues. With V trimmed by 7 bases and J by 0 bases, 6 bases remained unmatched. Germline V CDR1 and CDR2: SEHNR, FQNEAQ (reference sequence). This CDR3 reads CASKSGGSSYNEQFF. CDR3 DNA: TGTGCCAGCAAATCTGGCGGGAGCTCCTACAATGAGCAGTTCTTC.